What follows are 12 T cell receptor beta chains derived from one specimen sequenced in a study of shared clonotypes between healthy human individuals. CD45RO-negative, CCR7-selected cells formed the naive CD8 fraction, which excluded terminally differentiated effector memory CD45RA+ cells. Assay: immunoSEQ multiplex PCR; the TCRdb copy retains only in-frame clones and omits some. The sample has millions of clones; just over 90% are singletons. Sequencing used naive CD8+ T cells from PBMCs. These receptors came from a man younger than 35 in good health. Some clones in this sample may be carry-over from other donors' samples.

The chain links TRBV7-9 to TRBJ1-1, with 7 bases identical to TRBD1. The CDR3 has 12 residues. V was clipped by 4 bases and J by 10 bases; unmatched bases: 6. Germline CDR1 SEHNR, CDR2 FQNEAQ (reference sequence). Here the CDR3 DNA reads TGTGCCAGCAGCTCAGGGACAGTGGGAGCTTTCTTT. Translated, it gives CASSSGTVGAFF.

The chain joins TRBV29-1 to TRBJ2-1; tentatively, D is TRBD2 (7 bases). V was cut by 0 bases and J by 3 bases, with 12 bases left in between. Germline CDR1 is SQVTM and CDR2 is ANQGSEA. This CDR3 has 15 amino acids. The CDR3 loop reads CSVEEGGEYYNEQFF. In nucleotides, the CDR3 is TGCAGCGTTGAAGAAGGGGGGGAGTACTACAATGAGCAGTTCTTC.

The CDR3 DNA sequence: TGCGCCAGCAGTGAAATTCCGGGGCTCTCCTACGAGCAGTACTTC. Its protein product is CASSEIPGLSYEQYF. The chain uses TRBV10-1 and TRBJ2-7; either TRBD1 or TRBD2 may supply D (5 bases each). Between the trimmed V and J ends, which lost 3 bases and 0 bases, there was a span of 12 bases. This CDR3 region has 15 residues. CDR1 is WNHNN, CDR2 SYGVQD, per germline (reference sequence).

This clone was seen only a few times. The DNA of the CDR3 is TGTGCCATCAGTGAGGTTGTTGAGGGGAGGACTGAAGCTTTCTTT. This translates into CAISEVVEGRTEAFF. This chain joins TRBV10-3 and TRBJ1-1; the D gene is possibly TRBD1 (5 bases). The ends were cut back, 2 bases at V and 5 bases at J, with 15 bases in the middle. From germline, CDR1 is ENHRY and CDR2 SYGVKD. This CDR3 comprises 15 residues.

J is TRBJ1-1 and V is TRBV27; D unresolved. The CDR3 runs 13 residues. V was cut by 6 bases and J by 6 bases, with 14 bases left in between. Germline assignment: CDR1 MNHEY and CDR2 SMNVEV (reference sequence). In DNA, the CDR3 is TGTGCCAGCAGGTCGGGCGGAGTGGCTGAAGCTTTCTTT. This sequence encodes CASRSGGVAEAFF.

This rearrangement joins TRBV28 to TRBJ2-6, with D possibly being TRBD1 (5 bases). Trimming removed 6 bases from V and 3 bases from J, with 9 bases in between. The V gene's germline CDR1 is MDHEN and CDR2 SYDVKM. The CDR3 is 14 residues long. CDR3 protein: CASSDSIGANVLTF. For the CDR3, the DNA is TGTGCCAGCAGCGACAGCATTGGGGCCAACGTCCTGACTTTC.

In the case of this clone: Other DNA sequences from this sample encode an identical CDR3 as well. This rearrangement joins TRBV5-4 to TRBJ2-3; D gene unclear. Germline CDR1 and CDR2: SGHNT and YYREEE (reference sequence). The CDR3 runs 14 residues. The V gene lost 2 bases and the J gene lost 0 bases, with 7 bases spanning the gap. CDR3 bases: TGTGCCAGCAGCTTAGGTGGTAGCACAGATACGCAGTATTTT. Translated: CASSLGGSTDTQYF. The whole variable domain, remainder taken from reference TRBV5-4 and TRBJ2-3, is ETGVTQSPTHLIKTRGQQVTLRCSSQSGHNTVSWYQQALGQGPQFIFQYYREEENGRGNFPPRFSGLQFPNYSSELNVNALELDDSALYLCASSLGGSTDTQYFGPGTRLTVL.

V gene TRBV19 combines with J gene TRBJ2-7; 8 bases agree with TRBD1. CDR3 size: 14 residues. Germline trimming cut 5 bases from V and 2 bases from J; bases unmatched to any gene: 5. Looked up from germline, CDR1 is LNHDA and CDR2 is SQIVND (reference sequence). The CDR3 loop is CASSLQGGTYEQYF. The DNA of the CDR3 is TGTGCCAGTAGTCTACAGGGGGGCACCTACGAGCAGTACTTC.

The chain links TRBV5-6 to TRBJ2-7; 10 bases map to TRBD1. The CDR3 is made up of 15 amino acids. Germline V lookup: CDR1 SGHDT, CDR2 YYEEEE. The trim removed 2 bases at V and 0 bases at J, leaving 2 bases unmatched. Written as DNA, the CDR3 is TGTGCCAGCAGCTTCCGGGACAGGGGCTCCTACGAGCAGTACTTC. It translates to CASSFRDRGSYEQYF.

This clone was seen a single time. This chain connects TRBV7-9 to TRBJ2-1; D is perhaps TRBD1 or TRBD2 (5 bases each). Germline loops: CDR1 SEHNR, CDR2 FQNEAQ (reference sequence). The CDR3 extends over 12 amino acids. V shed 8 bases and J shed 5 bases, with 10 bases lying between them. DNA of the CDR3: TGTGCCAGCCTGGGACGGAACAATGAGCAGTTCTTC. It yields the protein CASLGRNNEQFF.

In regard to this clone: The sample has other DNA sequences that encode this CDR3 too. The chain links TRBV7-9 to TRBJ1-4; D is ambiguous. The V end was cut by 0 bases, the J end by 6 bases, with 2 bases between. Germline V gene sequence: CDR1 SEHNR, CDR2 FQNEAQ (reference sequence). The CDR3 has 12 amino acids. CDR3 coding DNA: TGTGCCAGCAGCTTAGCAGATGAAAAACTGTTTTTT. As protein: CASSLADEKLFF.

The V and J genes are TRBV4-1 and TRBJ1-2, with 10 bases identical to TRBD1. The CDR3 is 17 amino acids. Trimming cost V 1 base and J 2 bases; bases outside gene matches: 7. The germline V gene has CDR1 MGHRA and CDR2 YSYEKL. The CDR3 nucleotides are TGCGCCAGCAGCCAAGTGGGACAGGGGAGTTTAAACTATGGCTACACCTTC. It specifies CASSQVGQGSLNYGYTF.